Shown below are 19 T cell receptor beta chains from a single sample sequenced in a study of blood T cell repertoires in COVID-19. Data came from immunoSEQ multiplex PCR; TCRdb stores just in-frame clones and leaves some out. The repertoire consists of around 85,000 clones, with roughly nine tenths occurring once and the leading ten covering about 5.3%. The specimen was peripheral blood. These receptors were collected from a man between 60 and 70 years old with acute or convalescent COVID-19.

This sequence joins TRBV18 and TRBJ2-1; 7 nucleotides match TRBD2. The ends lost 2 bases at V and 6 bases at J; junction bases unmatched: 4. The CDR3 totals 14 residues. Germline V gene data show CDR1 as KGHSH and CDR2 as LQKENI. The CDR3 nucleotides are TGTGCCAGCTCACCAGGGAGGGTAGGCAATGAGCAGTTCTTC. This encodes CASSPGRVGNEQFF.

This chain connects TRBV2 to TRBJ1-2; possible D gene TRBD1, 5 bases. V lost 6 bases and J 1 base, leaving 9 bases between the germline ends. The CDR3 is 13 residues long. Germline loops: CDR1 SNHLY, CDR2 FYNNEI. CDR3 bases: TGTGCCAGCAGGGTACAGGTTAACTATGGCTACACCTTC. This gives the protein CASRVQVNYGYTF.

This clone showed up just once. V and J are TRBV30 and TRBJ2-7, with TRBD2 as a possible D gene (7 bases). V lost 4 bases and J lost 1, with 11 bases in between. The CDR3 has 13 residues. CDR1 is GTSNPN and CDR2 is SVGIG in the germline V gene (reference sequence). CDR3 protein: CAWKGGMSYEQYF. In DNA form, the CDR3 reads TGTGCCTGGAAGGGGGGGATGTCCTACGAGCAGTACTTC.

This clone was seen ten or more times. CDR3 sequence: CASKLTGSSGNTIYF. The CDR3 bases are TGCGCCAGCAAATTGACAGGGAGCTCTGGAAACACCATATATTTT. The chain links TRBV5-1 to TRBJ1-3; the match to TRBD1 covers 7 bases. V dropped 6 bases and J dropped 0; count of bases not matched to a gene: 6. The CDR3 contains 15 residues. CDR1 SGHRS and CDR2 YFSETQ come from the germline V gene.

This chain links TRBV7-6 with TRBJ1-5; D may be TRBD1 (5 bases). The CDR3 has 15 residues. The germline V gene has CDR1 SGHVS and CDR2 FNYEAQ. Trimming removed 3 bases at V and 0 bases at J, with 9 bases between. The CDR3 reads CASSLGHNSNQPQHF. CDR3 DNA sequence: TGTGCCAGCAGCTTGGGGCACAATAGCAATCAGCCCCAGCATTTT.

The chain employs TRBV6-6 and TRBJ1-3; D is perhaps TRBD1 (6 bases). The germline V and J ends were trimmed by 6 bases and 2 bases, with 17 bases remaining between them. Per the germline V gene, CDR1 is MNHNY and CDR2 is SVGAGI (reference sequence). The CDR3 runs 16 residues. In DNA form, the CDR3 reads TGTGCCAGCAGCAGACTTACAGGGTCAACTGGAAACACCATATATTTT. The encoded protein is CASSRLTGSTGNTIYF.

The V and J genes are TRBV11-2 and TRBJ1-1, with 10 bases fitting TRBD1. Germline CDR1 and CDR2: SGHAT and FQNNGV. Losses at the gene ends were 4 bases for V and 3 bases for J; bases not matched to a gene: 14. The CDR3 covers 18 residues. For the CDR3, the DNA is TGTGCCAGCAGCTCTCATCGACCGGGACAGGGGATGGACACTGAAGCTTTCTTT. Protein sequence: CASSSHRPGQGMDTEAFF.

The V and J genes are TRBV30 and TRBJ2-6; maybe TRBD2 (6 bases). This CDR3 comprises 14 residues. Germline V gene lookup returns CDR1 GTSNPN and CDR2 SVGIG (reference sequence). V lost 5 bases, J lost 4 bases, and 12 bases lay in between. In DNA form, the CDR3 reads TGTGCCTGGGGCCGGGGGAGCGGGGCCAACGTCCTGACTTTC. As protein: CAWGRGSGANVLTF.

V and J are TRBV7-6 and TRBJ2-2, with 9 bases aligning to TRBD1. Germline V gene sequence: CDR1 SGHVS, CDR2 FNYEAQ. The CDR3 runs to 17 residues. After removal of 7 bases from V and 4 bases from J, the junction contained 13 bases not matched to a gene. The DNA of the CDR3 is TGTGCCAGCACACCTACCGGGACAGGGTTCCTCACCGGGGAGCTGTTTTTT. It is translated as CASTPTGTGFLTGELFF.

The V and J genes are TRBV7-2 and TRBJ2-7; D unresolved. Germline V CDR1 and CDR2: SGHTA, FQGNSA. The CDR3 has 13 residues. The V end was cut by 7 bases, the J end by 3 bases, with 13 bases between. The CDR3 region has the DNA TGTGCCAGCACTCTACCCCCCTTCTACGAGCAGTACTTC. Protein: CASTLPPFYEQYF.

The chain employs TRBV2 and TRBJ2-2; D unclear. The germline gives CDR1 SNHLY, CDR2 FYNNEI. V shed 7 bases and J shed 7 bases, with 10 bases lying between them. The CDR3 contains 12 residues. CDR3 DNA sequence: TGTGCCAGCACCGAGGAAAGCGGGGAGCTGTTTTTT. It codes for CASTEESGELFF. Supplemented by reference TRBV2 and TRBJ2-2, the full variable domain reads EPEVTQTPSHQVTQMGQEVILRCVPISNHLYFYWYRQILGQKVEFLVSFYNNEISEKSEIFDDQFSVERPDGSNFTLKIRSTKLEDSAMYFCASTEESGELFFGEGSRLTVL.

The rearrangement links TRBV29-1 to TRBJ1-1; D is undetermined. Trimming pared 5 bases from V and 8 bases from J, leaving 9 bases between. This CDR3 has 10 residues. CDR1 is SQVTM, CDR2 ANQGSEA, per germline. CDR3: CSVTRLEAFF. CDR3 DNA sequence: TGCAGCGTTACGCGTCTGGAAGCTTTCTTT.

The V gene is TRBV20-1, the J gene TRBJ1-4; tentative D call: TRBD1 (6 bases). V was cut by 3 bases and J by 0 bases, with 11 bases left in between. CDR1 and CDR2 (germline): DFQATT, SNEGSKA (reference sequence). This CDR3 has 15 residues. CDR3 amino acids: CSASRTVATNEKLFF. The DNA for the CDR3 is TGCAGTGCTAGTCGGACAGTTGCAACTAATGAAAAACTGTTTTTT.

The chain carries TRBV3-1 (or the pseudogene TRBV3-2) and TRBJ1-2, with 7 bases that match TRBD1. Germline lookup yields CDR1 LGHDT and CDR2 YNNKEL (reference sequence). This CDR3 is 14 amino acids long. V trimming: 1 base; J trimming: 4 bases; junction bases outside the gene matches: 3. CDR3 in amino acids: CASSQARGSYGYTF. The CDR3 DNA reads TGTGCCAGCAGCCAAGCCAGGGGGAGCTATGGCTACACCTTC.

The CDR3 spells CASSIDILAGGADTQYF. For the CDR3, the DNA is TGTGCCAGTAGTATAGATATCCTAGCGGGGGGGGCAGATACGCAGTATTTT. The rearrangement joins TRBV19 to TRBJ2-3; TRBD2 aligns across 12 bases. The CDR3 is 17 amino acids. CDR1 and CDR2 (germline): LNHDA, SQIVND (reference sequence). The J segment lost 4 bases and the V segment lost 0 bases, leaving 5 bases of the junction unmatched.

The DNA for the CDR3 is TGCGCCAGCAGCCAGCTAGCCCGGCTGAACACTGAAGCTTTCTTT. Protein: CASSQLARLNTEAFF. The chain uses TRBV4-3 and TRBJ1-1; D not resolved. Germline V lookup: CDR1 LGHNA, CDR2 YSLEER. The CDR3 consists of 15 residues. V shed 3 bases and J shed 0 bases, with 11 bases lying between them.

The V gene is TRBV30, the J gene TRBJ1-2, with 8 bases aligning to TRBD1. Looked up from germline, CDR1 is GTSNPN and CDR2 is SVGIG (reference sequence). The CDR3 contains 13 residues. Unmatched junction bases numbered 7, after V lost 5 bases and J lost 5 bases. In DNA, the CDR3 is TGTGCCTGGGAAAACCGGGACAGGTATGGCTACACCTTC. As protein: CAWENRDRYGYTF.

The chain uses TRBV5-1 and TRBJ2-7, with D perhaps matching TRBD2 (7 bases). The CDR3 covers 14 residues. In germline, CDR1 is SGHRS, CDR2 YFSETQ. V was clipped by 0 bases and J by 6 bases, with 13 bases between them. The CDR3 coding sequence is TGCGCCAGCAGCTTGGGGGCGGGGGCCGCCGAGCAGTACTTC. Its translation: CASSLGAGAAEQYF.

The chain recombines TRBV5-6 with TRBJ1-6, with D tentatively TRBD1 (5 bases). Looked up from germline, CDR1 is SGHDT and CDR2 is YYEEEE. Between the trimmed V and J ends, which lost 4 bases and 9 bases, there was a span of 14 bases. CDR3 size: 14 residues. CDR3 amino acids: CASSKGTRGSPLHF. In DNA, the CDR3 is TGTGCCAGCAGCAAAGGGACTCGCGGTTCACCCCTCCACTTT.